This entry lists 29 T cell receptor beta chains sequenced from one sample in a study of blood T cells in healthy people across ages. With a J-beta primer mix and a sample-barcoded 5' primer, a second PCR ran roughly 6 to 12 cycles. TCRdb reprocessed the 5' RACE reads with MiXCR, giving one entry per CDR3 protein. Here the sample spans about a million distinct CDR3 sequences, roughly 51% being singletons. Sequenced input: blood. Receptors were obtained from a woman aged 55-70 years in good health.

This clonotype was seen only a few times. The chain is built from TRBV10-3 and TRBJ2-7; 11 bases align to TRBD2. Germline trimming cut 3 bases from V and 6 bases from J; bases unmatched to any gene: 4. This CDR3 spans 14 amino acids. The germline V gene has CDR1 ENHRY and CDR2 SYGVKD. Here the CDR3 reads CAISDLAGGGEQYF. CDR3 bases: TGTGCCATCAGTGACCTAGCGGGAGGTGGCGAGCAGTACTTC.

This clonotype was detected many times. The chain is built from TRBV15 and TRBJ2-1; no definite D call. Germline-derived CDR1 and CDR2 are LNHNV and YYDKDF (reference sequence). The CDR3 runs to 18 residues. V was clipped by 1 base and J by 6 bases, with 22 bases between them. The CDR3 DNA is TGTGCCACCAGCAGAGTTTCAGGTCAATCCCCCGAACGCAATGAGCAGTTCTTC. Translated, it gives CATSRVSGQSPERNEQFF.

This clonotype was picked up a small number of times. The V and J genes are TRBV20-1 and TRBJ2-7, with 14 bases that match TRBD2. The CDR3 is made up of 16 amino acids. J lost 3 bases, V lost 4 bases, and 8 bases had no gene match. CDR1 DFQATT and CDR2 SNEGSKA come from the germline V gene (reference sequence). CDR3 DNA: TGCAGTGCTATAAAAGGGACTAGCGGGAGCTTCTACGAGCAGTACTTC. Encoded protein: CSAIKGTSGSFYEQYF.

The rearrangement joins TRBV14 to TRBJ2-3; 7 nucleotides line up with TRBD1. This CDR3 has 14 residues. Germline V gene lookup returns CDR1 SGHDN and CDR2 FVKESK. V lost 7 bases to trimming and J lost 4 bases; unmatched junction nucleotides: 8. The CDR3 spells CASKGAFVSDTQYF. The CDR3 DNA follows: TGTGCCAGCAAGGGGGCGTTTGTTTCAGATACGCAGTATTTT.

The chain has TRBV7-9 and TRBJ1-2, with D perhaps TRBD1 (6 bases). The CDR3 has 15 residues. V was clipped by 1 base and J by 3 bases, with 12 bases between them. From germline, CDR1 is SEHNR and CDR2 FQNEAQ (reference sequence). The CDR3 loop reads CASSLGQALHYGYTF. CDR3 DNA: TGTGCCAGCAGCTTAGGACAGGCGCTCCACTATGGCTACACCTTC.

In its sample, this clonotype was seen a few times. The chain combines TRBV6-1 with TRBJ2-7; 7 nucleotides line up with TRBD2. The V and J ends lost 3 bases and 1 base, in that order; junction bases with no gene match: 3. This CDR3 spans 14 amino acids. Germline V gene data show CDR1 as MNHNS and CDR2 as SASEGT. The CDR3 here is CASSEGGRSYEQYF. The CDR3 DNA is TGTGCCAGCAGTGAGGGGGGGAGGTCCTACGAGCAGTACTTC.

This clonotype appeared a few times. This rearrangement joins TRBV4-2 to TRBJ1-5; the match to TRBD1 covers 7 bases. Germline lookup yields CDR1 LGHNA and CDR2 YNFKEQ. The V segment lost 2 bases and the J segment 5 bases; nucleotides outside the gene matches: 6. This CDR3 region has 15 residues. The CDR3 sequence is CASSQNRQGDQPQHF. CDR3 coding DNA: TGTGCCAGCAGCCAAAACAGACAGGGTGATCAGCCCCAGCATTTT.

V gene TRBV12-3 or TRBV12-4 combines with J gene TRBJ2-5; TRBD2 might be the D (6 bases). V was shortened by 7 bases and J by 4 bases, with 13 bases between the two germline ends. The CDR3 is 13 amino acids. Written as DNA, the CDR3 is TGTGCCAGCACCGACCTCGGGGGAGAGACCCAGTACTTC. It encodes CASTDLGGETQYF.

The chain uses TRBV12-3 or TRBV12-4 and TRBJ2-1; TRBD1 aligns across 8 bases. This CDR3 is 17 amino acids long. Trimming took 4 bases from V and 3 from J; bases not matched to a gene: 11. The CDR3 spells CASSSDREVDIYNEQFF. CDR3 sequence (DNA): TGTGCCAGCAGTTCGGACAGGGAGGTCGATATCTACAATGAGCAGTTCTTC.

The table lists this clonotype with a few counts. This rearrangement joins TRBV6-2 or TRBV6-3 to TRBJ2-7; a possible D gene is TRBD1 (6 bases). V lost 8 bases to trimming and J lost 4 bases, with 15 bases between them. The CDR3 loop spans 13 amino acids. CDR1 is MNHEY and CDR2 is SVGEGT in the germline V gene. The CDR3 DNA reads TGTGCCAGCTTGGACAGCCTGAGGTACGAGCAGTACTTC. Its protein product is CASLDSLRYEQYF.

This clonotype was seen a handful of times. V and J are TRBV9 and TRBJ1-1; D remains unclear. Germline CDR1 and CDR2: SGDLS and YYNGEE. This CDR3 has 14 residues. Trimming pared 4 bases from V and 1 base from J, leaving 11 bases between. The CDR3, as DNA: TGTGCCAGCAGCCCAGCTCCGGGGAACACTGAAGCTTTCTTT. Protein: CASSPAPGNTEAFF.

This clonotype occurred many times. The chain couples TRBV4-2 to TRBJ2-1; tentative D call: TRBD2 (5 bases). Trimming pared 1 base from V and 8 bases from J, leaving 9 bases between. Germline values: CDR1 LGHNA, CDR2 YNFKEQ. The CDR3 consists of 13 residues. The CDR3 is CASSQASSYEQFF. The CDR3 DNA is TGTGCCAGCAGCCAAGCGTCTAGCTATGAGCAGTTCTTC.

This rearrangement joins TRBV29-1 to TRBJ2-1, with D possibly matching TRBD2 (5 bases). V shed 1 base and J shed 5 bases, with 12 bases lying between them. The CDR3 is made up of 14 amino acids. Germline loops: CDR1 SQVTM, CDR2 ANQGSEA. CDR3 amino acids: CSVEGSSHNNEQFF. The CDR3 DNA reads as TGCAGCGTTGAAGGGTCTAGCCACAACAATGAGCAGTTCTTC.

Ten or more counts support this clonotype. CDR3 nucleotide sequence: TGTGCCAGCAGGGGGGGGACAGGGGGCCTTTCAGAGCAGTTCTTC. The encoded protein is CASRGGTGGLSEQFF. The chain uses TRBV2 and TRBJ2-1; 12 nucleotides agree with TRBD1. With V trimmed by 6 bases and J by 10 bases, 10 bases remained unmatched. The CDR3 is 15 amino acids. Germline CDR1 and CDR2: SNHLY and FYNNEI.

This clonotype was found a few times. V gene TRBV9 combines with J gene TRBJ2-4; weak D call: TRBD2 (5 bases). The germline V gene has CDR1 SGDLS and CDR2 YYNGEE. The CDR3 is made up of 13 amino acids. Trimming removed 4 bases from V and 10 bases from J, with 15 bases in between. The CDR3 here is CASSLMGGSIQYF. The CDR3 coding sequence is TGTGCCAGCAGCCTCATGGGCGGGTCTATTCAGTACTTC.

This clonotype was observed at least ten times. The chain employs TRBV7-3 and TRBJ1-2, with D possibly being TRBD1 (6 bases). This CDR3 is built from 15 residues. Per the germline V gene, CDR1 is SGHTA and CDR2 is FQGTGA. V lost 0 bases and J 6 bases, leaving 14 bases between the germline ends. The CDR3 region is CASSLTGTSGNGYTF. CDR3 nucleotides: TGTGCCAGCAGCTTAACCGGGACAAGCGGGAATGGCTACACCTTC.

About this clonotype itself: At one of its ends the junction is not consistent with the germline gene, which may arise from a read error. J is TRBJ1-6 and V is TRBV7-9, with D unclear. The CDR3 totals 17 residues. In germline, CDR1 is SEHNR, CDR2 FQNEAQ (reference sequence). The CDR3 region has the DNA TGTGCCAGCAGCGACAACCCGATGGGGAGATCAAATTCGCCCCTCCACTTT. Its translation: CASSDNPMGRSNSPLHF.

This clonotype was detected many times. The chain employs TRBV24-1 and TRBJ2-3, with TRBD2 as a possible D gene (5 bases). This CDR3 is 12 amino acids long. Trimming removed 6 bases at V and 5 bases at J, with 8 bases between. Per germline, CDR1 KGHDR and CDR2 SFDVKD. The CDR3 is CATSFRGDTQYF. In nucleotides, the CDR3 is TGTGCCACCAGTTTTCGGGGAGATACGCAGTATTTT.

This CDR3 reads CASSYPPGQGNQPQHF. DNA for the CDR3: TGTGCCAGCAGTTACCCCCCCGGACAGGGCAATCAGCCCCAGCATTTT. The chain employs TRBV6-6 and TRBJ1-5; 7 nucleotides line up with TRBD1. This CDR3 comprises 16 residues. V was clipped by 2 bases and J by 2 bases; unmatched bases: 6. Germline V lookup: CDR1 MNHNY, CDR2 SVGAGI (reference sequence).

The chain has TRBV5-1 and TRBJ2-1, with 11 nucleotides matching TRBD2. There are 16 residues in the CDR3. In germline, CDR1 is SGHRS, CDR2 YFSETQ. The V segment lost 4 bases and the J segment 6 bases; nucleotides outside the gene matches: 9. CDR3 DNA sequence: TGCGCCAGCAGCCGCCTGGGGACTAGCGGCCCCAATGAGCAGTTCTTC. Its translation: CASSRLGTSGPNEQFF.

This clonotype was seen only a few times. The chain couples TRBV4-2 to TRBJ1-1, with D possibly matching TRBD1 (6 bases). Germline CDR1 and CDR2: LGHNA and YNFKEQ. Trimming took 5 bases from V and 5 from J, leaving 15 bases between them. The CDR3 is 14 residues long. The CDR3 DNA is TGTGCCAGCAGCTATAAGGGGGAGAATACTGAAGCTTTCTTT. Its translation: CASSYKGENTEAFF.

The J gene is TRBJ2-5, the V gene TRBV10-3; 12 bases map to TRBD1. Per the germline V gene, CDR1 is ENHRY and CDR2 is SYGVKD. Trimming took 2 bases from V and 0 from J; bases not matched to a gene: 4. This CDR3 has 17 amino acids. The CDR3 DNA reads as TGTGCCATCAGTGAGGGGACAGGGGGCCCGTACCAAGAGACCCAGTACTTC. It codes for CAISEGTGGPYQETQYF.

The chain combines TRBV4-3 with TRBJ2-3; 14 nucleotides match TRBD2. This CDR3 spans 18 amino acids. Germline CDR1 and CDR2: LGHNA and YSLEER. J was trimmed by 4 bases and V by 4 bases; bases with no gene match: 10. In nucleotides, the CDR3 is TGCGCCAGCAGCCCTCTAAAAGGACTAGCGGGAGGTGCAGATACGCAGTATTTT. It codes for CASSPLKGLAGGADTQYF.

The CDR3 region has the DNA TGTGCCAGCAGCCAAGACTTCGGCGCTAGCGGGAGAAAAGGGTACCAAGAGACCCAGTACTTC. It encodes CASSQDFGASGRKGYQETQYF. The J gene is TRBJ2-5, the V gene TRBV3-1, with TRBD2 matching 10 bases. With 0 bases clipped from V and 0 bases from J, the junction kept 16 bases outside the gene matches. The CDR3 sequence is 21 residues long. CDR1 and CDR2 (germline): LGHDT, YNNKEL (reference sequence).

The rearrangement uses TRBV29-1 and TRBJ1-2; D not resolved. Germline-derived CDR1 and CDR2 are SQVTM and ANQGSEA. Trimming left V 2 bases short and J 4 bases short, with 5 bases between. The CDR3 has 11 amino acids. For the CDR3, the DNA is TGCAGCGTTGAATCGGGCTATGGCTACACCTTC. Protein product: CSVESGYGYTF.

This clonotype has more than one count but fewer than ten. V gene TRBV20-1 combines with J gene TRBJ1-1; 10 bases fit TRBD1. The CDR3 consists of 14 residues. J gave up 3 bases and V 0 bases, and 1 base lay outside the gene matches. Looked up from germline, CDR1 is DFQATT and CDR2 is SNEGSKA (reference sequence). The CDR3 region is CSARDGQGDTEAFF. Written as DNA, the CDR3 is TGCAGTGCTAGAGACGGACAGGGGGACACTGAAGCTTTCTTT.

This chain links TRBV27 with TRBJ1-1; unclear D gene. Germline loops: CDR1 MNHEY, CDR2 SMNVEV (reference sequence). This CDR3 has 13 residues. Trimming cost V 7 bases and J 0 bases, with 9 bases left between them. The CDR3 bases are TGTGCCAGCACTCCACTTATGAACACTGAAGCTTTCTTT. Translating gives CASTPLMNTEAFF.

The chain employs TRBV20-1 and TRBJ2-1; 10 bases match TRBD2. CDR3 length equals 13 residues. The germline CDR1 and CDR2 sequences are DFQATT and SNEGSKA (reference sequence). Unmatched junction bases numbered 4, after V lost 7 bases and J lost 4 bases. The CDR3 sequence is CSGTSGNYNEQFF. Here the CDR3 DNA reads TGCAGTGGTACTAGCGGGAATTACAATGAGCAGTTCTTC.

This chain links TRBV6-2 or TRBV6-3 with TRBJ2-1, with 9 nucleotides matching TRBD2. TRBJ2-7 matches the DNA end more closely, so the J call is doubtful. The CDR3 contains 16 residues. From germline, CDR1 is MNHEY and CDR2 SVGEGT. The CDR3 reads CASSRAGGRSYNEQYF. In nucleotides, the CDR3 is TGTGCCAGCAGTAGGGCGGGAGGGCGCTCCTACAATGAGCAGTACTTC.